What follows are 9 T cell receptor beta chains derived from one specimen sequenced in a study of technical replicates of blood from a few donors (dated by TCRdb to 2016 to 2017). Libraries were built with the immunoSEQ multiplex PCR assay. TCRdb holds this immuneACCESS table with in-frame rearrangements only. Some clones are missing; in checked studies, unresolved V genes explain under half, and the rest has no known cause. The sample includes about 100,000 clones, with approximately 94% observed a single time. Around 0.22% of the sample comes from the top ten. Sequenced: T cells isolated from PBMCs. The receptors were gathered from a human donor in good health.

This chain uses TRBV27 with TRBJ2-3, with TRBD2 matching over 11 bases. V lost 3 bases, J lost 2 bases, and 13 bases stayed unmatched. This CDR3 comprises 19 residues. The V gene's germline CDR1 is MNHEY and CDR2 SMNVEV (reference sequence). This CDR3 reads CASSFRVSGRVGITDTQYF. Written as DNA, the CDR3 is TGTGCCAGCAGTTTTCGGGTTAGCGGGAGGGTTGGGATCACAGATACGCAGTATTTT.

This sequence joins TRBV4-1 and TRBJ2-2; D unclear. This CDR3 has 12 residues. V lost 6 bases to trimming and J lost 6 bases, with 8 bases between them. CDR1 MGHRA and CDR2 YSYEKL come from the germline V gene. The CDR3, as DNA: TGCGCCAGCAGGCCTGAGGCCGGGGAGCTGTTTTTT. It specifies CASRPEAGELFF.

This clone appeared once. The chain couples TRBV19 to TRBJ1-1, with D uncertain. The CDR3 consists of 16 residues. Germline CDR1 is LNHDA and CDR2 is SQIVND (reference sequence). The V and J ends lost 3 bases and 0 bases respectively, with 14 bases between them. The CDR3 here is CASSMRGTRLNTEAFF. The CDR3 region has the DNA TGTGCCAGTAGTATGCGGGGAACGCGGTTGAACACTGAAGCTTTCTTT.

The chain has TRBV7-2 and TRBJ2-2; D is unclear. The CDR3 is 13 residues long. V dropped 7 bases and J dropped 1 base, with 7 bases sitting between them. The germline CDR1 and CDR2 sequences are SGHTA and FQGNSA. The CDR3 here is CASTNRNTGELFF. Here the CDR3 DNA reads TGTGCCAGCACCAATAGGAACACCGGGGAGCTGTTTTTT. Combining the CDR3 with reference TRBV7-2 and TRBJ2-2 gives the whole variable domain GAGVSQSPSNKVTEKGKDVELRCDPISGHTALYWYRQSLGQGLEFLIYFQGNSAPDKSGLPSDRFSAERTGGSVSTLTIQRTQQEDSAVYLCASTNRNTGELFFGEGSRLTVL.

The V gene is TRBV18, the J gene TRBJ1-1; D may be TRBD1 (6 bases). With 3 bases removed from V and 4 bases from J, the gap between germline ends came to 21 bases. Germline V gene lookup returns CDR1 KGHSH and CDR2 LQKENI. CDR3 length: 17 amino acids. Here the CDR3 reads CASSPTLGQQEGTEAFF. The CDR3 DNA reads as TGTGCCAGCTCACCTACCCTTGGACAGCAAGAGGGCACTGAAGCTTTCTTT.

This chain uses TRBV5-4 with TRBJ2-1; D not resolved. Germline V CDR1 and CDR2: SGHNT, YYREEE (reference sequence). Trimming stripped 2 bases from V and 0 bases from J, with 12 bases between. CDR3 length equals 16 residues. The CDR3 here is CASSFSGTSSYNEQFF. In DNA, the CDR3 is TGTGCCAGCAGCTTCTCTGGTACGAGCTCCTACAATGAGCAGTTCTTC.

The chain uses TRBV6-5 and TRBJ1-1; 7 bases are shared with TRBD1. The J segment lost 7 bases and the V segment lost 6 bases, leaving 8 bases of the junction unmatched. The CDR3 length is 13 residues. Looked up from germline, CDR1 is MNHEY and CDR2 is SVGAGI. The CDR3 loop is CASSPDRANEAFF. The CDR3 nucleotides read TGTGCCAGCAGCCCAGACAGGGCGAATGAAGCTTTCTTT.

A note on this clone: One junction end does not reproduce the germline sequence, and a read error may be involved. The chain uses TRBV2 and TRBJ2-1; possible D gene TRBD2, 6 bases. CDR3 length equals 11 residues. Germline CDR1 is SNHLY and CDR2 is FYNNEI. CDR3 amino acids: CASSFREPGVF. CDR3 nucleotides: TGTGCCAGCAGTTTCCGGGAGCCTGGGGTCTTC.

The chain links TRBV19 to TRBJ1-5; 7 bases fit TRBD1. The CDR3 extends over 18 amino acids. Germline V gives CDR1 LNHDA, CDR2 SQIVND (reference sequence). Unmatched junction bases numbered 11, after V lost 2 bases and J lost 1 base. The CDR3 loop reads CASSIFNRGWVSNQPQHF. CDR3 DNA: TGTGCCAGTAGTATATTTAACAGGGGTTGGGTAAGCAATCAGCCCCAGCATTTT.